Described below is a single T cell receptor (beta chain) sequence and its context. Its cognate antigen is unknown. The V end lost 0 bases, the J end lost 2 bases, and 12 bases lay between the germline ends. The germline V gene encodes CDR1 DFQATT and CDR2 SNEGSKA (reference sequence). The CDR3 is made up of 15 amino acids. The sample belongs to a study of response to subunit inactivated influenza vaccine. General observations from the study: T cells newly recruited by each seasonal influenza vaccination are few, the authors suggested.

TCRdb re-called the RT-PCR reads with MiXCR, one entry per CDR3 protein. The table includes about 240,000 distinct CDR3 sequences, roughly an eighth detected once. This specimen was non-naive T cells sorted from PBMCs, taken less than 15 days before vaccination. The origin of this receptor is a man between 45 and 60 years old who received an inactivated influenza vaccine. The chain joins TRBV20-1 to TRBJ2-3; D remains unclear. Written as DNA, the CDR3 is TGCAGTGCTAGAGATGCTAGGAGCCCCACAGATACGCAGTATTTT. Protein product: CSARDARSPTDTQYF.